This T cell receptor beta chain appears in the sequencing data of a study of cytomegalovirus exposure and HLA in healthy donors. This CDR3 region has 16 residues. From germline, CDR1 is SGHRS and CDR2 YFSETQ. Trimming took off 4 bases at V and 0 bases at J, with 14 bases between the two ends. Amplification used 60 Vbeta primers and 13 Jbeta primers. In the original workflow: In a later analysis, approximately 80 million unique TCR beta chains included roughly 11 million shared by two or more donors. TCRdb's table, derived via immunoSEQ multiplex PCR, lists solely in-frame clones and lacks some. The V and J calls and clone size come from that table; D and trimming were worked out from the DNA. The data hold approximately 120,000 clones, with about three quarters observed a single time.

The chain combines TRBV5-1 with TRBJ1-3, with D unclear. The receptor was isolated from an older woman in good health and CMV-seropositive. The sample consisted of PBMCs. CDR3 amino acids: CASSLEVRSSGNTIYF. The CDR3 DNA follows: TGCGCCAGCAGCCTCGAGGTTCGGAGCTCTGGAAACACCATATATTTT.